The 19 T cell receptor beta chains in this list originate from one sample, sequenced in a study of cytomegalovirus exposure and HLA in healthy donors. PCR involved 60 Vbeta and 13 Jbeta primers. Sequencing was performed with immunoSEQ multiplex PCR; in TCRdb, only in-frame clones are kept and a portion is missing. The table has 140,000 to 150,000 clones, around 75% seen once; the top ten hold less than 3.5%. The material sequenced was PBMCs. The receptors stem from a young woman in good health and CMV-seronegative.

The V call is TRBV5-1, the J call TRBJ2-5; 9 bases map to TRBD1. CDR1 is SGHRS, CDR2 YFSETQ, per germline. V was clipped by 3 bases and J by 5 bases; unmatched bases: 8. This CDR3 contains 15 residues. The DNA of the CDR3 is TGCGCCAGCAGCTCCGGGACAGGGAACGTCGAGACCCAGTACTTC. It yields the protein CASSSGTGNVETQYF.

The rearrangement joins TRBV5-6 to TRBJ2-7; perhaps TRBD2 as D (6 bases). CDR3 length: 13 amino acids. Trimming cost V 0 bases and J 3 bases, with 7 bases left between them. Germline-derived CDR1 and CDR2 are SGHDT and YYEEEE. In nucleotides, the CDR3 is TGTGCCAGCAGCTTGGAGGACTACTACGAGCAGTACTTC. This encodes CASSLEDYYEQYF.

The chain is built from TRBV5-4 and TRBJ1-2, with D hard to call. The ends were cut back, 0 bases at V and 4 bases at J, with 10 bases in the middle. Germline values: CDR1 SGHNT, CDR2 YYREEE (reference sequence). The CDR3 covers 14 residues. In DNA form, the CDR3 reads TGTGCCAGCAGCTTGGTGCTAGGTGGCTATGGCTACACCTTC. This sequence encodes CASSLVLGGYGYTF.

This rearrangement joins TRBV6-1 to TRBJ1-2; the match to TRBD1 covers 7 bases. The CDR3 loop spans 13 amino acids. Germline CDR1 and CDR2: MNHNS and SASEGT. The V gene end was trimmed by 6 bases and the J gene end by 4 bases; junction bases not matched to a gene: 5. CDR3 nucleotides: TGTGCCAGCAGCGCGGACAGGACCTATGGCTACACCTTC. Its protein product is CASSADRTYGYTF.

V gene TRBV7-2 combines with J gene TRBJ2-7, with D possibly TRBD2 on 7 matching bases. Germline values: CDR1 SGHTA, CDR2 FQGNSA. The germline V and J ends were trimmed by 1 base and 5 bases, with 12 bases remaining between them. CDR3 length: 14 amino acids. The CDR3 reads CASSLDRGGDEQYF. CDR3 bases: TGTGCCAGCAGCTTAGATAGGGGGGGGGACGAGCAGTACTTC. Drawing the rest from reference TRBV7-2 and TRBJ2-7, the complete variable domain is GAGVSQSPSNKVTEKGKDVELRCDPISGHTALYWYRQSLGQGLEFLIYFQGNSAPDKSGLPSDRFSAERTGGSVSTLTIQRTQQEDSAVYLCASSLDRGGDEQYFGPGTRLTVT.

This chain joins TRBV6-1 and TRBJ2-7; D is undetermined. This CDR3 region has 15 residues. V was clipped by 2 bases and J by 5 bases, with 16 bases between them. Germline V gene lookup returns CDR1 MNHNS and CDR2 SASEGT. This CDR3 reads CASSETVLVLNEQYF. Written as DNA, the CDR3 is TGTGCCAGCAGTGAAACGGTTCTAGTACTCAACGAGCAGTACTTC.

The genes are TRBV4-2 and TRBJ2-1; weak D call: TRBD2 (5 bases). CDR3 size: 14 residues. Trimming took 5 bases from V and 9 from J, leaving 17 bases between them. CDR1 is LGHNA and CDR2 is YNFKEQ in the germline V gene. The CDR3: CASSFTGSGGEQFF. CDR3 nucleotides: TGTGCCAGCAGCTTTACTGGGAGCGGCGGTGAGCAGTTCTTC.

The chain is built from TRBV18 and TRBJ1-2, with 7 nucleotides matching TRBD1. Germline V CDR1 and CDR2: KGHSH, LQKENI. The trim removed 1 base at V and 0 bases at J, leaving 14 bases unmatched. The CDR3 has 19 amino acids. This CDR3 is CASSPLPGPETGSNYGYTF. For the CDR3, the DNA is TGTGCCAGCTCACCACTCCCTGGGCCCGAGACAGGGTCTAACTATGGCTACACCTTC.

The CDR3 spells CASSGGQGAHEKLFF. DNA for the CDR3: TGTGCCAGCAGTGGGGGACAGGGGGCACATGAAAAACTGTTTTTT. The chain uses TRBV25-1 and TRBJ1-4, with 12 bases identical to TRBD1. The CDR3 runs to 15 residues. V gave up 4 bases and J gave up 6 bases; unmatched junction bases: 3. CDR1 and CDR2 (germline): MGHDK, SYGVNS.

This chain connects TRBV30 to TRBJ1-2, with D maybe TRBD1 (5 bases). The CDR3 has 12 residues. Trimming cost V 1 base and J 7 bases, with 10 bases left between them. Germline CDR1 reads GTSNPN; CDR2 reads SVGIG (reference sequence). The CDR3 is CAWSAGQGGYTF. CDR3 sequence (DNA): TGTGCCTGGAGTGCAGGGCAGGGTGGCTACACCTTC.

The chain carries TRBV6-1 and TRBJ1-1; D is possibly TRBD1 (6 bases). V lost 2 bases and J lost 1, with 11 bases in between. The CDR3 extends over 15 amino acids. Germline loops: CDR1 MNHNS, CDR2 SASEGT. CDR3 loop: CASSERLQGNTEAFF. CDR3 nucleotides: TGTGCCAGCAGTGAAAGGTTACAGGGGAACACTGAAGCTTTCTTT.

This chain connects TRBV5-5 to TRBJ2-7; TRBD1 might be the D (6 bases). The CDR3 extends over 12 amino acids. Germline CDR1 is SGHKS and CDR2 is YYEKEE (reference sequence). The ends were cut back, 2 bases at V and 7 bases at J, with 10 bases in the middle. DNA of the CDR3: TGTGCCAGCAGCTTCTCCCAGGGGGAGCAGTACTTC. Its protein is CASSFSQGEQYF.

The V and J genes are TRBV29-1 and TRBJ1-1; a weak D match, TRBD1 (5 bases). Between the trimmed V and J ends, which lost 6 bases and 3 bases, there was a span of 14 bases. The CDR3 runs 13 residues. CDR1 SQVTM and CDR2 ANQGSEA come from the germline V gene. This CDR3 reads CSVPLRGDTEAFF. In DNA form, the CDR3 reads TGCAGCGTCCCGTTGCGGGGGGACACTGAAGCTTTCTTT.

The chain recombines TRBV11-2 with TRBJ1-1; D is unresolved. The CDR3 length is 13 residues. Trimming removed 5 bases at V and 7 bases at J, with 14 bases between. Germline V gives CDR1 SGHAT, CDR2 FQNNGV. The CDR3 protein is CASSPPQRIEAFF. DNA of the CDR3: TGTGCCAGCAGCCCTCCGCAGCGGATTGAAGCTTTCTTT.

This clone was observed a few times. This chain joins TRBV9 and TRBJ1-1, with 7 bases aligning to TRBD1. Germline V lookup: CDR1 SGDLS, CDR2 YYNGEE. The ends lost 5 bases at V and 3 bases at J; junction bases unmatched: 4. The CDR3 totals 13 residues. The DNA of the CDR3 is TGTGCCAGCAGTCCCAGGGGGGACACTGAAGCTTTCTTT. Amino acid sequence: CASSPRGDTEAFF.

This clone was observed a handful of times. J is TRBJ1-1 and V is TRBV6-1; D is uncertain. CDR1 and CDR2 (germline): MNHNS, SASEGT. CDR3 length equals 14 residues. Trimming cost V 3 bases and J 3 bases, with 11 bases left between them. The CDR3 here is CASSEFYQDTEAFF. CDR3 nucleotide sequence: TGTGCCAGCAGTGAGTTCTATCAAGACACTGAAGCTTTCTTT.

The chain uses TRBV5-1 and TRBJ1-2, with 8 bases fitting TRBD1. CDR3 length: 14 amino acids. V lost 2 bases, J lost 7 bases, and 7 bases stayed unmatched. CDR1 SGHRS and CDR2 YFSETQ come from the germline V gene. CDR3 DNA: TGCGCCAGCAGCTTACCGGGACAGGCCCTTGGCTACACCTTC. Protein product: CASSLPGQALGYTF. The entire variable domain, with the rest obtained from reference TRBV5-1 and TRBJ1-2, is as follows: KAGVTQTPRYLIKTRGQQVTLSCSPISGHRSVSWYQQTPGQGLQFLFEYFSETQRNKGNFPGRFSGRQFSNSRSEMNVSTLELGDSALYLCASSLPGQALGYTFGSGTRLTVV.

There are a few counts of this clone. The J gene is TRBJ1-6, the V gene TRBV6-1; the D gene is possibly TRBD1 (5 bases). The ends were cut back, 4 bases at V and 10 bases at J, with 14 bases in the middle. The germline CDR1 and CDR2 sequences are MNHNS and SASEGT. CDR3 length equals 14 residues. CDR3 region: CASSGGGEGSPLHF. The CDR3 DNA reads TGTGCCAGCAGTGGCGGAGGGGAGGGATCACCCCTCCACTTT.

The chain joins TRBV10-3 to TRBJ1-3; the match to TRBD1 covers 7 bases. Germline CDR1 and CDR2: ENHRY and SYGVKD. Germline trimming cut 4 bases from V and 4 bases from J; bases unmatched to any gene: 7. There are 15 residues in the CDR3. The CDR3 sequence: CAISAGQPGGNTIYF. The CDR3 DNA follows: TGTGCCATCAGTGCGGGACAGCCTGGGGGAAACACCATATATTTT.